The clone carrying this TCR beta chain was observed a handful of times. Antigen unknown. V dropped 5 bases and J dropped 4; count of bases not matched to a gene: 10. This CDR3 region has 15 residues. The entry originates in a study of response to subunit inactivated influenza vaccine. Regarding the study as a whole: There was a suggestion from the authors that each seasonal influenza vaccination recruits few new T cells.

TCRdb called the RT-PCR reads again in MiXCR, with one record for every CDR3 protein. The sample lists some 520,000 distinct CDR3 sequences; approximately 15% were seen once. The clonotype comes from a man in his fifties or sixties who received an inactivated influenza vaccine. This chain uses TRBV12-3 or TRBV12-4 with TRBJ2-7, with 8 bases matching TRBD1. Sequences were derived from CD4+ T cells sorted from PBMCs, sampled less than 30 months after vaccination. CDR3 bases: TGTGCCAGCAGTCAACCAGACAGGGGACCGTACGAGCAGTACTTC. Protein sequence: CASSQPDRGPYEQYF.